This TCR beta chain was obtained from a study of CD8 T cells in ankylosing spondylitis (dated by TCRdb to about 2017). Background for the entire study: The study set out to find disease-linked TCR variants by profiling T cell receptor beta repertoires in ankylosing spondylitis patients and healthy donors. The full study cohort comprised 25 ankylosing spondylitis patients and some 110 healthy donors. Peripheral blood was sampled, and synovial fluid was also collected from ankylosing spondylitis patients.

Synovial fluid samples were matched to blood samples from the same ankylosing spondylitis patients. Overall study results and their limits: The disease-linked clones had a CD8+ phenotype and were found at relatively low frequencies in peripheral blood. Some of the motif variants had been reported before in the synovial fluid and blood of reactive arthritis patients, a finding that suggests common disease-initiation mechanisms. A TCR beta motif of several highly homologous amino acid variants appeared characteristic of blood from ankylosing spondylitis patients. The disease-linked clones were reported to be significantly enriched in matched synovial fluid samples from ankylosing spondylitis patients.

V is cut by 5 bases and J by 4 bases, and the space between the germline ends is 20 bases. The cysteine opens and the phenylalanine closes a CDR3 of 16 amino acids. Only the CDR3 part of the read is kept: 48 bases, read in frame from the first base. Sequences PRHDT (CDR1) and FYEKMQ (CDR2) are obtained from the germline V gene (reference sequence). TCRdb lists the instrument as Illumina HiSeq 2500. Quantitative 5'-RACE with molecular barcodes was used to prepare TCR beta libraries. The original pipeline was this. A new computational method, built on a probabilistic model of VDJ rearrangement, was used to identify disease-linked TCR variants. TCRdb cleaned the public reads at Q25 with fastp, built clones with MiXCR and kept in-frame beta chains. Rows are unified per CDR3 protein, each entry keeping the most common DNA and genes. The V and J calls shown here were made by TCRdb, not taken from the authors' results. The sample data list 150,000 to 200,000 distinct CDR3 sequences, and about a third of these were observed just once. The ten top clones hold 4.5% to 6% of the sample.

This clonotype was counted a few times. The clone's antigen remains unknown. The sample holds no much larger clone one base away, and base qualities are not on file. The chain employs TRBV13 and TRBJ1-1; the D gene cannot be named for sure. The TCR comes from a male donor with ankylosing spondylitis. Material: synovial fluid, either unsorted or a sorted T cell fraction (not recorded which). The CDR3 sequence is CASSPRFTYSATEAFF. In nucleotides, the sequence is TGTGCCAGCAGCCCACGATTCACTTACAGTGCCACTGAAGCTTTCTTT.